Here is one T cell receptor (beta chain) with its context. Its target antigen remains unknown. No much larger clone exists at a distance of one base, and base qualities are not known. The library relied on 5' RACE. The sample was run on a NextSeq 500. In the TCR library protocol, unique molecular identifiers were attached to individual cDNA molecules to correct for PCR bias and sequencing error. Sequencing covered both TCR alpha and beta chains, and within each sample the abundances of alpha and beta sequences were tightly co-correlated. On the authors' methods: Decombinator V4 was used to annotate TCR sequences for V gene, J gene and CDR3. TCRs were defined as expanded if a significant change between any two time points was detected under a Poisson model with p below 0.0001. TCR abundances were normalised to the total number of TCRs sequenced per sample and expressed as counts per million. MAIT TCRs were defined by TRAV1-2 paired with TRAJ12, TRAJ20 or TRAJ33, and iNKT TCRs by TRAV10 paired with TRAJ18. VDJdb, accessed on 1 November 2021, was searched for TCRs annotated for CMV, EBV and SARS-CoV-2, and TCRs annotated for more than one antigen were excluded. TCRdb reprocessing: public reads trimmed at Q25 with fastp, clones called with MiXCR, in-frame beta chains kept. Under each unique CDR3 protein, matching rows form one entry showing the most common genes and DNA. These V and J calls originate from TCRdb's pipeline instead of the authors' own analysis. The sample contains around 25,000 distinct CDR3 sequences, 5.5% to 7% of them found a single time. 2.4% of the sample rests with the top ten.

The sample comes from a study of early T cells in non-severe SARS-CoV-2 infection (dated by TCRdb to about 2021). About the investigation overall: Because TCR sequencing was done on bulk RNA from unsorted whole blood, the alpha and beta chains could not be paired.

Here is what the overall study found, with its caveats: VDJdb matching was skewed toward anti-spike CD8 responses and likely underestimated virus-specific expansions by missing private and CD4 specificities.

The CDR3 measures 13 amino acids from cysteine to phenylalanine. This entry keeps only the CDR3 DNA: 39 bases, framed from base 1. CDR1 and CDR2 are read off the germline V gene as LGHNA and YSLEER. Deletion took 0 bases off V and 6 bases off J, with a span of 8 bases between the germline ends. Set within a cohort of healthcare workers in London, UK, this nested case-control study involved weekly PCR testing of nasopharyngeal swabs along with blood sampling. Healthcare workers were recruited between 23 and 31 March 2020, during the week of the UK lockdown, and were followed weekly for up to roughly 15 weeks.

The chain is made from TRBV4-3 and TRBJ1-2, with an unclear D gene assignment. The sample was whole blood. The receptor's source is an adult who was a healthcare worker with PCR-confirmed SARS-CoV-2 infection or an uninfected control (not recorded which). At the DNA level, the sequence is TGCGCCAGCAGCCAAGATCACGTAAATGGCTACACCTTC. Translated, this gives CASSQDHVNGYTF.